These 9 T cell receptor beta chains were all obtained from the same sample, sequenced in a study of cytomegalovirus exposure and HLA in healthy donors. Primers included in the PCR were 60 Vbeta and 13 Jbeta primers. Produced via immunoSEQ multiplex PCR; TCRdb's table is partial and in-frame only. The data contain more than 90,000 clones, roughly 80% of them singletons. Sequencing was carried out using PBMCs. These receptors all stem from a man in his thirties or forties in good health and CMV-seropositive.

This sequence joins TRBV5-6 and TRBJ1-6; 9 bases line up with TRBD1. Germline loops: CDR1 SGHDT, CDR2 YYEEEE. There are 15 residues in the CDR3. The V segment lost 4 bases and the J segment 7 bases; nucleotides outside the gene matches: 6. The CDR3 spells CASSAWTGDNSPLHF. In nucleotides, the CDR3 is TGTGCCAGCAGCGCCTGGACAGGGGACAATTCACCCCTCCACTTT.

This chain links TRBV5-4 with TRBJ2-5; D is unresolved. V lost 0 bases to trimming and J lost 2 bases, with 8 bases between them. The CDR3 has 14 residues. The V gene's germline CDR1 is SGHNT and CDR2 YYREEE (reference sequence). The CDR3 DNA sequence: TGTGCCAGCAGCTTGGGACTGTATCAAGAGACCCAGTACTTC. This sequence encodes CASSLGLYQETQYF.

The gene calls are TRBV7-6 and TRBJ1-5, with D possibly TRBD1 on 5 matching bases. The CDR3 runs to 13 residues. Deletions cut 1 base from V and 7 bases from J, with 8 bases between. CDR1 and CDR2 from the germline V gene are SGHVS and FNYEAQ. CDR3 loop: CASSLGQLQPQHF. The CDR3 nucleotides read TGTGCCAGCAGCTTAGGACAGCTGCAGCCCCAGCATTTT.

CDR3 nucleotide sequence: TGCGCCAGCAGCTTGTTTCCGGGAGCCTCCTACAATGAGCAGTTCTTC. The encoded protein is CASSLFPGASYNEQFF. The chain recombines TRBV5-1 with TRBJ2-1; D might be TRBD2 (6 bases). Germline loops: CDR1 SGHRS, CDR2 YFSETQ. The CDR3 extends over 16 amino acids. Trimming took off 1 base at V and 0 bases at J, with 11 bases between the two ends.

This clone was seen just once. The genes are TRBV2 and TRBJ2-7; D is possibly TRBD1 (5 bases). The CDR3 contains 15 residues. Trimming pared 6 bases from V and 4 bases from J, leaving 19 bases between. Germline V gene data show CDR1 as SNHLY and CDR2 as FYNNEI. In nucleotides, the CDR3 is TGTGCCAGCAGGGAAAGAACAGGTCGTTTATACGAGCAGTACTTC. It yields the protein CASRERTGRLYEQYF.

This clone was found many times. The sample contains more than one DNA sequence encoding this CDR3. CDR3 DNA sequence: TGTGCCAGCAGCTCCCAGGGGGACTATGGCTACACCTTC. Its translation is CASSSQGDYGYTF. This chain uses TRBV5-6 with TRBJ1-2; 7 nucleotides agree with TRBD1. J was trimmed by 3 bases and V by 3 bases; bases with no gene match: 2. Germline CDR1 is SGHDT and CDR2 is YYEEEE. The CDR3 is 13 residues long.

The chain couples TRBV5-1 to TRBJ1-1, with D perhaps TRBD1 (5 bases). The CDR3 length is 15 residues. Germline lookup yields CDR1 SGHRS and CDR2 YFSETQ. Between the trimmed V and J ends, which lost 2 bases and 1 base, there was a span of 12 bases. The CDR3 DNA sequence: TGCGCCAGCAGCTTCAGTGGGCAGGGGAACACTGAAGCTTTCTTT. It translates to CASSFSGQGNTEAFF.

This clone showed up just once. The chain carries TRBV11-3 and TRBJ2-1; 7 bases are a match to TRBD2. Germline trimming cut 3 bases from V and 4 bases from J; bases unmatched to any gene: 9. The CDR3 is 16 residues long. Germline V gene lookup returns CDR1 SGHNT and CDR2 YENEEA. The CDR3 region has the DNA TGTGCCAGCAGCTTTTGGCGGGAGCAAAGTTACAATGAGCAGTTCTTC. Translated, it gives CASSFWREQSYNEQFF.

The gene calls are TRBV4-1 and TRBJ2-7, with TRBD1 matching over 7 bases. The V gene end was trimmed by 2 bases and the J gene end by 5 bases; junction bases not matched to a gene: 3. CDR1 is MGHRA, CDR2 YSYEKL, per germline. The CDR3 sequence is 13 residues long. The CDR3 sequence: CASSQRQGHEQYF. CDR3 coding DNA: TGCGCCAGCAGCCAAAGACAGGGCCACGAGCAGTACTTC.